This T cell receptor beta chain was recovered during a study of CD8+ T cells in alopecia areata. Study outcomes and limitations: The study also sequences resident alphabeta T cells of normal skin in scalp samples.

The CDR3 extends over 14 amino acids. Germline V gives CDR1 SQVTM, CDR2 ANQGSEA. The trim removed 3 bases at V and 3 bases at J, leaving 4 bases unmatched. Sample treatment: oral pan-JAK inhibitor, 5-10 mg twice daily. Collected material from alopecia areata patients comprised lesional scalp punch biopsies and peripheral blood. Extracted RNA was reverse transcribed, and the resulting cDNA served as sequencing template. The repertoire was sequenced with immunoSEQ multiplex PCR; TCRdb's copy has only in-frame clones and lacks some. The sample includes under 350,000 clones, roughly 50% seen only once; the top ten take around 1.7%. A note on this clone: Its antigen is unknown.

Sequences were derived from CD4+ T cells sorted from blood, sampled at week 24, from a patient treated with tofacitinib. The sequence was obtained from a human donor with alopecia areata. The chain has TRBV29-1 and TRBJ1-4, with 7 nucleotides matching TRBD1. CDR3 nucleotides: TGCAGCGTTGACGAGGGGGCACCTAATGAAAAACTGTTTTTT. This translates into CSVDEGAPNEKLFF.